This TCR beta chain emerged from a study of T cell repertoires in ileal Crohn's disease. Germline-derived CDR1 and CDR2 are GTSNPN and SVGIG (reference sequence). This CDR3 region has 15 residues. V dropped 3 bases and J dropped 1; count of bases not matched to a gene: 7. TCRdb keeps only in-frame clones here, not all; method: immunoSEQ multiplex PCR. Of 30,000 or so clones detected, about 81% appear once; the ten largest clones hold 4.5% to 6%. The TCR originated in an adult with Crohn's disease. The chain is built from TRBV30 and TRBJ1-1, with 8 bases fitting TRBD1. The source material was ileal tissue. The CDR3 DNA sequence: TGTGCCTGGAGCGCCCCCGGACAGGGGAACACTGAAGCTTTCTTT. This translates into CAWSAPGQGNTEAFF.